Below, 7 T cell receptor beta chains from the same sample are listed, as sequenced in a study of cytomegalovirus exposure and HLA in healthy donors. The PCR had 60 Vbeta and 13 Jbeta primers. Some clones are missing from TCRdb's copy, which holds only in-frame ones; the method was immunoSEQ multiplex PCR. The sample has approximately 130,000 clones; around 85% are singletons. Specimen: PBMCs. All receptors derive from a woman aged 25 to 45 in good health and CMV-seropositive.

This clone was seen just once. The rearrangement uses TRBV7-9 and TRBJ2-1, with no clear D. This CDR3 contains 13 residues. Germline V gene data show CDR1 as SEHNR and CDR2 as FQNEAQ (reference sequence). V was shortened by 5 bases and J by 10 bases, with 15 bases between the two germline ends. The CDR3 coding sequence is TGTGCCAGCAGCCGCCCCAACGTTGCGGAGCAGTTCTTC. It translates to CASSRPNVAEQFF.

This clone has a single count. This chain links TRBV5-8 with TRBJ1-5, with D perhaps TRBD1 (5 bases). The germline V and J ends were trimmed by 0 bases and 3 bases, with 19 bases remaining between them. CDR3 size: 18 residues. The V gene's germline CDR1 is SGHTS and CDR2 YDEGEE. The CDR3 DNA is TGTGCCAGCAGCTTGGAAGGACCCCCAGGGAGGAACAATCAGCCCCAGCATTTT. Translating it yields CASSLEGPPGRNNQPQHF.

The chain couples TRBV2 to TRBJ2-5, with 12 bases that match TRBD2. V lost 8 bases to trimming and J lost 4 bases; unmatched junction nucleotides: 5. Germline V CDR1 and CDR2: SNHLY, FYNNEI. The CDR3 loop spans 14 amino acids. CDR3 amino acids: CASAGLAGGETQYF. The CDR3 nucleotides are TGTGCCAGCGCGGGACTAGCGGGTGGAGAGACCCAGTACTTC.

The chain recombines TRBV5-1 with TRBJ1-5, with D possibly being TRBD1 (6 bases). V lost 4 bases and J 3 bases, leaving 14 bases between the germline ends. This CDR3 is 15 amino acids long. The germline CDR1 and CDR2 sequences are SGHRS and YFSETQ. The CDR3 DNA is TGCGCCAGCAGCCCGACACAGGGCCTCAATCAGCCCCAGCATTTT. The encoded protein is CASSPTQGLNQPQHF. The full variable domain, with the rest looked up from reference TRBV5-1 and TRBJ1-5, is KAGVTQTPRYLIKTRGQQVTLSCSPISGHRSVSWYQQTPGQGLQFLFEYFSETQRNKGNFPGRFSGRQFSNSRSEMNVSTLELGDSALYLCASSPTQGLNQPQHFGDGTRLSIL.

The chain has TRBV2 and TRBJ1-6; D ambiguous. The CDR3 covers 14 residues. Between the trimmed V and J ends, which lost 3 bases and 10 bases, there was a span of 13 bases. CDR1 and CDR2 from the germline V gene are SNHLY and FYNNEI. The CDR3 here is CASSDFTGSSPLHF. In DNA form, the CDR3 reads TGTGCCAGCAGTGATTTCACGGGAAGCTCACCCCTCCACTTT.

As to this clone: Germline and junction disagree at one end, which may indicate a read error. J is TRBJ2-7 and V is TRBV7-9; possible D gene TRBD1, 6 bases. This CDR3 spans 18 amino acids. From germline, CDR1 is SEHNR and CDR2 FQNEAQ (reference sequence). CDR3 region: CSSSLVSGGEKRAYEQYF. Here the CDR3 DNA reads TGTTCCAGCAGCTTAGTGAGTGGGGGCGAGAAAAGAGCCTACGAGCAGTACTTC.

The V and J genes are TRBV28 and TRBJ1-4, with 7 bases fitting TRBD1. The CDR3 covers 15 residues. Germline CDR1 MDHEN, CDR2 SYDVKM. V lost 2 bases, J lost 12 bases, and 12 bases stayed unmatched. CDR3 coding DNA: TGTGCCAGCAGTTTAGGGCGGGGACAGCCCGGGGAACTGTTTTTT. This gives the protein CASSLGRGQPGELFF.